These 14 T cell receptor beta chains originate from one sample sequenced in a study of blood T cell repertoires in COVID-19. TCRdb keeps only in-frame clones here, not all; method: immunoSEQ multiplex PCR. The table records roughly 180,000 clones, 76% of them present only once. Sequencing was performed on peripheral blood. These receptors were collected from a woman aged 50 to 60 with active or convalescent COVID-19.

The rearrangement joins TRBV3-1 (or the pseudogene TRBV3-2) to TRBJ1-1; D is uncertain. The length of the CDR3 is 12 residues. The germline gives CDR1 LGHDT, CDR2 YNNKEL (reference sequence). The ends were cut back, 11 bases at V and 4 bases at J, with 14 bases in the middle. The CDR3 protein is CAVRDTGTEAFF. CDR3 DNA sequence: TGTGCCGTCCGTGACACTGGCACTGAAGCTTTCTTT.

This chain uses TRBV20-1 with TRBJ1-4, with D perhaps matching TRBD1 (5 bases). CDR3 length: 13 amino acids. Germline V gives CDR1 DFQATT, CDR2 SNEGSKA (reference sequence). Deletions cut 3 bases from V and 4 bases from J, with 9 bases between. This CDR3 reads CSASRGLNEKLFF. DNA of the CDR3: TGCAGTGCTAGTCGGGGACTTAATGAAAAACTGTTTTTT.

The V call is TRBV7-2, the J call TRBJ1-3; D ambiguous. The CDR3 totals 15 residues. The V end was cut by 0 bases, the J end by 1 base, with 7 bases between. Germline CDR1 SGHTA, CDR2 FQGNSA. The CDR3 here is CASSLAFISGNTIYF. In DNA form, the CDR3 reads TGTGCCAGCAGCTTAGCGTTTATATCTGGAAACACCATATATTTT.

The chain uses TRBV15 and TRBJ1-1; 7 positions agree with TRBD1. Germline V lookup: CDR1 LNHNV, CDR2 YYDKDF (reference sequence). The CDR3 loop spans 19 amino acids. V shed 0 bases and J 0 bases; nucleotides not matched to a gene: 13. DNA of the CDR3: TGTGCCACCAGCAGAGAACCCCTCAGGGGGATACTCATGAACACTGAAGCTTTCTTT. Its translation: CATSREPLRGILMNTEAFF.

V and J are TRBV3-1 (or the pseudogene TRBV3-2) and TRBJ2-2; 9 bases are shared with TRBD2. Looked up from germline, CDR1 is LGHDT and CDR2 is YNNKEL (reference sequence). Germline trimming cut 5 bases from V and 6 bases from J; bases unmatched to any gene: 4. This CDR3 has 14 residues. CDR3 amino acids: CASSFGLASGELFF. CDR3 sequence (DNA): TGTGCCAGCAGCTTCGGACTAGCGTCCGGGGAGCTGTTTTTT.

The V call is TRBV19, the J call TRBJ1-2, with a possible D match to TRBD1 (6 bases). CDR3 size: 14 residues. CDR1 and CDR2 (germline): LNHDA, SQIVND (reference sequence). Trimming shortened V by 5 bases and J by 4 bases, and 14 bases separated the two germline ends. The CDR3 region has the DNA TGTGCCAGTAGTCCACAGGGCCTTAGCTATGGCTACACCTTC. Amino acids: CASSPQGLSYGYTF.

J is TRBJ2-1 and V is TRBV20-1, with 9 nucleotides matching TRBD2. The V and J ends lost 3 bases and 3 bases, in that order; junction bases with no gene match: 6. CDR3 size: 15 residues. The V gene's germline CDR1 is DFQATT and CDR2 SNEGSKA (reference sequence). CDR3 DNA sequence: TGCAGTGCTAGTCGACTAGCGGTAAGCTACAATGAGCAGTTCTTC. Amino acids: CSASRLAVSYNEQFF.

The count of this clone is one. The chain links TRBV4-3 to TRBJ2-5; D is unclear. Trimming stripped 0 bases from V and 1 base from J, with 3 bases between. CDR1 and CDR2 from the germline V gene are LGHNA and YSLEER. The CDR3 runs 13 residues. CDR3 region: CASSQELQETQYF. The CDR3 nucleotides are TGCGCCAGCAGCCAAGAACTCCAAGAGACCCAGTACTTC.

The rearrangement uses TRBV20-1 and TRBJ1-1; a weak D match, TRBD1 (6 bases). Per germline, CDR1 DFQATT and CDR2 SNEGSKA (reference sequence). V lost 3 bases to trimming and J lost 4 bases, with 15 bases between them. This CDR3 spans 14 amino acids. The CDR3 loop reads CSASLIGGATEAFF. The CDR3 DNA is TGCAGTGCTAGTCTCATCGGGGGGGCCACTGAAGCTTTCTTT.

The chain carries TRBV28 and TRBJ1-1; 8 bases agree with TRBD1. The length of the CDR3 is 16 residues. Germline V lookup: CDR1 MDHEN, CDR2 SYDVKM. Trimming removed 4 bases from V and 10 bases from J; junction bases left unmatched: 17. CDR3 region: CASSSLQGTGKRPAFF. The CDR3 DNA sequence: TGTGCCAGCAGTTCCCTCCAGGGGACAGGCAAAAGGCCAGCTTTCTTT.

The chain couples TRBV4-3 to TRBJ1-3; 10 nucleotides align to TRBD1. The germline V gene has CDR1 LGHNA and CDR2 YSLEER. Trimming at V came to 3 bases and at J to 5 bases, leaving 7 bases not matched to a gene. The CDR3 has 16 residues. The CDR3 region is CASSQGPGQGRNTIYF. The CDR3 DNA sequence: TGCGCCAGCAGCCAGGGCCCGGGACAGGGGAGAAACACCATATATTTT.

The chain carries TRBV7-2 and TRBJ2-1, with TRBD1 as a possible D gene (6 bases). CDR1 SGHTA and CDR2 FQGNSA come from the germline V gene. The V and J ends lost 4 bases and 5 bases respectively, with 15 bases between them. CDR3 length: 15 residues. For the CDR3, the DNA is TGTGCCAGCAGCTCCGGGACAACGTACAACAATGAGCAGTTCTTC. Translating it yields CASSSGTTYNNEQFF.

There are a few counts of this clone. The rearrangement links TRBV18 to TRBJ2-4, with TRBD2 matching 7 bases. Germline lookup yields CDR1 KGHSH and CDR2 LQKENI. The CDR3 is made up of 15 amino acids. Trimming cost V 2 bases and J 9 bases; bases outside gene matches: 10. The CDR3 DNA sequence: TGTGCCAGCTCACCAGGCGGAGGGTCGGGAGGCATTCAGTACTTC. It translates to CASSPGGGSGGIQYF.

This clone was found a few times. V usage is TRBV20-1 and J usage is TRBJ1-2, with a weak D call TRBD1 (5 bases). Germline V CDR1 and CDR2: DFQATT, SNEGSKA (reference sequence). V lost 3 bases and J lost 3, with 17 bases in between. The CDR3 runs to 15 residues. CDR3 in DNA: TGCAGTGCTAGTTTAGGTACCAGGGTCGACTATGGCTACACCTTC. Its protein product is CSASLGTRVDYGYTF.